This T cell receptor beta chain was found in a study of post-analysis software for immune sequencing data. Background on the study: Patients had relapsing-remitting, secondary progressive or progressive-relapsing multiple sclerosis; some lacked subtype. Study outcomes and limitations: Elevated frequency relative to controls characterized roughly five TRBV segments in patients, TRBV5-6, TRBV5-1 and TRBV20-1 among them. Samples sharing a preparation batch grouped tightly together when assessed by F measure. Those with multiple sclerosis, the patient group, showed significantly lower normalized Chao1 diversity than controls.

The TCR beta cDNA libraries contained unique molecular identifiers. With roughly 1 to 10 million T cells as the source, roughly 0.5 million cDNA molecules resulted. TCRdb used MiXCR to reprocess the PCR reads, holding one entry per CDR3 protein. This table has some 690,000 distinct CDR3 sequences, around 60% appearing once. This CDR3 contains 16 residues. V lost 5 bases, J lost 10 bases, and 16 bases stayed unmatched. Germline CDR1 SGHNT, CDR2 YENEEA. Comment on this clonotype: What it binds is not known.

The sequence was collected from a girl aged 2 to 10 with multiple sclerosis. The chain uses TRBV11-3 and TRBJ2-1; 8 bases are a match to TRBD1. Sequencing was done on a sample of blood. CDR3 protein: CASSPRDRGTGDEQFF. As DNA, the CDR3 is TGTGCCAGCAGCCCCCGAGACAGGGGTACCGGAGACGAGCAGTTCTTC.